The sequence of this TCR beta chain was determined in a study of T cells in Graves' hyperthyroidism and ophthalmopathy. On the study more broadly: Staff took peripheral blood when the initial diagnosis was made, before any treatment began. Regarding the study as a whole: Ophthalmopathy was predicted by the model a median of 6.5 months ahead of onset.

Looked up from germline, CDR1 is GTSNPN and CDR2 is SVGIG (reference sequence). This CDR3 region has 15 residues. The ends were cut back, 1 base at V and 0 bases at J, with 13 bases in the middle. This clonotype was counted many times. The antigen is not known. RNA transcripts yielded amplified TCR beta CDR3 regions. HTBI primers were used for first-round RT-PCR of the TCR CDR3. TCRdb itself ran the multiplex PCR reads through MiXCR, one entry per CDR3 protein. The sample has hundreds of thousands of distinct CDR3 sequences; 15% to 20% are singletons. Patients were excluded for uncontrolled infection, other autoimmune disease, pregnancy or lactation.

This receptor was obtained from a woman aged 18-29 years with Graves' ophthalmopathy. This chain joins TRBV30 and TRBJ2-7; D possibly corresponds to TRBD1 (6 bases). The specimen was blood. The CDR3 protein is CAWSAAQGTSYEQYF. CDR3 DNA sequence: TGTGCCTGGAGTGCTGCACAGGGAACCTCCTACGAGCAGTACTTC.